This T cell receptor (beta chain) was sequenced in a study of T-cell memory formation after mild COVID-19. Study-wide results and limits: Researchers found some responding clones in pre-infection memory, a sign that cross-reactive memory joined. Whereas later expanders leaned CD4+, clones contracting day 15 to 85 showed a balanced CD4/CD8 makeup.

CDR3 size: 11 residues. V lost 3 bases and J 0 bases, leaving 0 bases between the germline ends. Germline V lookup: CDR1 SGHDN, CDR2 FVKESK. This clonotype was seen ten or more times. What it recognizes is unknown. A 5'RACE reaction primed in the constant segment made cDNA libraries of TCR alpha and TCR beta, and these carried sample barcodes and UMIs. Each CDR3 protein is one row after TCRdb ran MiXCR on the 5' RACE reads. The top ten hold around 22% of the sample, which has approximately 300,000 distinct CDR3 sequences, 15% seen once. Sample: PBMCs or a T cell subset sorted from them (not recorded which). The receptor was derived from a man in his late teens or twenties who had mild COVID-19 (a few samples of this study predate the infection). Cell type and time point are not known. This chain joins TRBV14 and TRBJ2-7; no clear D. Written as DNA, the CDR3 is TGTGCCAGCAGCCACTCCTACGAGCAGTACTTC. Residues: CASSHSYEQYF.